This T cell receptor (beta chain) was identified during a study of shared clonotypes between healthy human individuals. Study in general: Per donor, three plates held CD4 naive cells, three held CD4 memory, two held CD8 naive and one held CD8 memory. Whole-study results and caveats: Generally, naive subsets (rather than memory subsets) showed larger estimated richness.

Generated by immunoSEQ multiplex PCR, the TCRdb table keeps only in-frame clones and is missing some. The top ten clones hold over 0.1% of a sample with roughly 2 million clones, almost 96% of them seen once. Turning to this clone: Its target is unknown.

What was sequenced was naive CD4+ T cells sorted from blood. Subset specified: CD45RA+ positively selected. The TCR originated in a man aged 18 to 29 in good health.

CDR3 sequence reads: CASSSRTDRYGYTF. CDR3 DNA sequence: TGCGCCAGCAGCTCCAGGACAGATCGATATGGCTACACCTTC. This chain uses TRBV5-1 with TRBJ1-2, with D perhaps TRBD1 (6 bases). CDR3 size: 14 residues. Per germline, CDR1 SGHRS and CDR2 YFSETQ. Deletions cut 3 bases from V and 5 bases from J, with 14 bases between.